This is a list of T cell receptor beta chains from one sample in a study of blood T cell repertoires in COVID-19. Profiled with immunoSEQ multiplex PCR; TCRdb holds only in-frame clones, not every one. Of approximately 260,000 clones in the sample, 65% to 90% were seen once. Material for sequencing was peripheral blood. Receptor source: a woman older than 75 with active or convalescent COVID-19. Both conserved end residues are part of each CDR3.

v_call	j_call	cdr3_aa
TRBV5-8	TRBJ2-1	CASSLEGGRPNNEQFF
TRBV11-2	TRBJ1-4	CASSLGRGSSATNEKLFF
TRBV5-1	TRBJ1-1	CASSLVGRGANTEAFF
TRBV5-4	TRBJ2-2	CASSLAPGQTAGELFF
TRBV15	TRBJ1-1	CATQQGMGLNTEAFF
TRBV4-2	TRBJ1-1	CASSQVPQGLLFTEAFF
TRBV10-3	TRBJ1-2	CAISERTGKNYGYTF
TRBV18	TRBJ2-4	CASSPGRVLKNIQYF
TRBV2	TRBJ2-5	CASSASRAGARETQYF
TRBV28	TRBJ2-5	CASRTGTQETQYF
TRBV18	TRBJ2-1	CASSPSGQGHFRNSYNEQFF
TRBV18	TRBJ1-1	CASSRGQGTSEAFF
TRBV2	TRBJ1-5	CASSLGGSNQPQHF
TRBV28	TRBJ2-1	CASSLWSLREGRNEQFF
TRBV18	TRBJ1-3	CASSPQDTGASGNTIYF
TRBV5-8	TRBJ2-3	CASSVGQASTDTQYF
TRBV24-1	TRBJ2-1	CATSDTSGGQYNEQFF
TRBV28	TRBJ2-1	CASTAAGGKDNNEQFF
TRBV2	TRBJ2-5	CASSSRTGEGTQYF
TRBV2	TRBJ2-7	CASSYDRGEQYF
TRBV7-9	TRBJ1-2	CASSQDTERLSGYTF
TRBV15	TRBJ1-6	CATRDSGTGYNSPLHF
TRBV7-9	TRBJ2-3	CASSPGDFTDTQYF
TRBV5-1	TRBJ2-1	CASSGTSGAGYNEQFF
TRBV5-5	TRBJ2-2	CASIWAGNTGELFF
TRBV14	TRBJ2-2	CASSQGRTGASGELFF
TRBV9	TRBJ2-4	CASSVAPTGGAGSAKNIQYF
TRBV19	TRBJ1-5	CASTGRGDQPQHF
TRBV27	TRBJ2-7	CASSFAGAGGFYEQYF
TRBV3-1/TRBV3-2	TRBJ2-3	CASSPLLAGGDTQYF
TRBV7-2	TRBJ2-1	CASSLARQGAKFF
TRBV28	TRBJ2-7	CASSSYYEQYF
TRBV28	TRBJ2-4	CASNRPGLAKNIQYF
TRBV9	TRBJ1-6	CASSATGTENSPLHF
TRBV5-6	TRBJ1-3	CASSFIAGPAETIYF
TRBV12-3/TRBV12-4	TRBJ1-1	CASSVRDTEAFF
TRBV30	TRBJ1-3	CAWDKNRGNTIYF
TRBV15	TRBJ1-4	CATSRRQGSYEKLFF
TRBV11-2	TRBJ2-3	CASSLDSTAGWIDTQYF
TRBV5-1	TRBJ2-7	CASSWGPGTYEQYF
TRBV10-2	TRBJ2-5	CASSATTGGRETQYF
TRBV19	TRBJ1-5	CASSIDPWTGGGQPQHF
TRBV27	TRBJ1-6	CASRTGPNSPLHF
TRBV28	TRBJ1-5	CASSLTLQGGHSNQPQHF
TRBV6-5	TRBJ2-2	CASVRLTGATGELFF
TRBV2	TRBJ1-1	CASSRGPRNTEAFF
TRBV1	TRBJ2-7	CTSGPISGTSIHEQYF
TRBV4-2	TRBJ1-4	CASSQLENEKLFF
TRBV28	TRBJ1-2	CASRPKGGRELYGYTF
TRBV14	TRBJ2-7	CASSQDLPGQNYEQYF
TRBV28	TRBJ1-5	CASSPQGRGNQPQHF
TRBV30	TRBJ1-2	CAGGRGGSNYGYTF
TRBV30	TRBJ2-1	CAWAGGNEQFF
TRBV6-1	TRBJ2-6	CASTEGDRVAGANVLTF
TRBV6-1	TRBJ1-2	CASSEASGYGYTF